The rows below give T cell receptor beta chains drawn from one sample of a study of cytomegalovirus exposure and HLA in healthy donors. Assay used: immunoSEQ multiplex PCR; TCRdb lists only in-frame clones, some missing. This table holds about 200,000 clones, about 80% found once. Sequencing was carried out using PBMCs. The receptors were sampled from a woman in her thirties in good health and CMV-seronegative. Both conserved end residues are part of each CDR3. The order of the fields is clone size, V gene, D gene, J gene, CDR3 DNA, CDR3 protein. D genes are given only for firm matches. Size tells how often a clone was seen (once, few, many) or the class of an expanded clone, and some rows leave it out.

size: -; V: TRBV6-1; D: -; J: TRBJ1-4; DNA: TGTGCCAGCAGGTCGACGGACAGAACTTATGAAAAACTGTTTTTT; CDR3: CASRSTDRTYEKLFF
size: -; V: TRBV2; D: -; J: TRBJ1-4; DNA: TGTGCCAGCGGTACAGGGTGGAAGGAAAAACTGTTTTTT; CDR3: CASGTGWKEKLFF
size: once; V: TRBV6-5; D: -; J: TRBJ1-2; DNA: TGTGCCAGCAGTTACTCGGGGGGAGCTAACTATGGCTACACCTTC; CDR3: CASSYSGGANYGYTF
size: -; V: TRBV6-5; D: -; J: TRBJ2-2; DNA: TGTGCCAGCAGTGGGGGCCCCTACACCGGGGAGCTGTTTTTT; CDR3: CASSGGPYTGELFF
size: once; V: TRBV25-1; D: -; J: TRBJ1-2; DNA: TGTGCCAGCACGGCAGGAAACTATGGCTACACCTTC; CDR3: CASTAGNYGYTF
size: few; V: TRBV7-2; D: -; J: TRBJ2-5; DNA: TGTGCCAGCAGCCCGCGGAGGGTTGGTGAGACCCAGTACTTC; CDR3: CASSPRRVGETQYF
size: -; V: TRBV27; D: -; J: TRBJ1-5; DNA: TGTGCCAGCAGTTTATCGGCAGGAATCAATCAGCCCCAGCATTTT; CDR3: CASSLSAGINQPQHF
size: -; V: TRBV27; D: TRBD1; J: TRBJ2-7; DNA: TGTGCCAGCAGTCTGACAGGGTACCTCTACGAGCAGTACTTC; CDR3: CASSLTGYLYEQYF
size: few; V: TRBV2; D: TRBD1; J: TRBJ2-7; DNA: TGTGCCAGCAGTGAAACAGGGGGCGGGGAGCAGTACTTC; CDR3: CASSETGGGEQYF
size: -; V: TRBV23-1; D: -; J: TRBJ1-5; DNA: TGCGCCAGCAGTTCTGGAGATTACAATCAGCCCCAGCATTTT; CDR3: CASSSGDYNQPQHF
size: many; V: TRBV4-1; D: -; J: TRBJ2-6; DNA: TGCGCCAGCAGCCAAGTAGGGCTCAGGGATAGCTCTGGGGCCAACGTCCTGACTTTC; CDR3: CASSQVGLRDSSGANVLTF
size: -; V: TRBV11-1; D: TRBD1; J: TRBJ2-1; DNA: TGTGCCAGCAGCTTGTTTCAGGGGGCCGGGGTGAATGAGCAGTTCTTC; CDR3: CASSLFQGAGVNEQFF
size: -; V: TRBV5-1; D: TRBD1; J: TRBJ1-2; DNA: TGCGCCAGCAGCCCTACAGGGACAGAATATTATGGCTACACCTTC; CDR3: CASSPTGTEYYGYTF
size: once; V: TRBV6-1; D: -; J: TRBJ1-2; DNA: TGTGCCAGCAGTGAAGTCACTGAGGATGGCTACACCTTC; CDR3: CASSEVTEDGYTF
size: -; V: TRBV2; D: TRBD1; J: TRBJ1-4; DNA: TGTGCCAGCAGCACCCAGGGGGCGACGGGCGAAAAACTGTTTTTT; CDR3: CASSTQGATGEKLFF
size: -; V: TRBV5-4; D: TRBD1; J: TRBJ2-2; DNA: TGTGCCAGCAGCTCGGGACAGGGGACCGGGGAGCTGTTTTTT; CDR3: CASSSGQGTGELFF
size: -; V: TRBV6-1; D: -; J: TRBJ2-2; DNA: TGTGCCAGCTTCAGGAACACCGGGGAGCTGTTTTTT; CDR3: CASFRNTGELFF
size: -; V: TRBV18; D: -; J: TRBJ1-3; DNA: TGTGCCAGCTCACCCGCAGGGGATGGAAACACCATATATTTT; CDR3: CASSPAGDGNTIYF
size: -; V: TRBV19; D: TRBD1; J: TRBJ2-7; DNA: TGTGCCAGTAGTCCCCGGGACAGGGGGAAGGGCTCCTACGAGCAGTACTTC; CDR3: CASSPRDRGKGSYEQYF
size: -; V: TRBV4-1; D: -; J: TRBJ2-1; DNA: TGCGCCAGCAGCCACAGATTCCGTTTGGATGAGCAGTTCTTC; CDR3: CASSHRFRLDEQFF
size: -; V: TRBV19; D: -; J: TRBJ2-7; DNA: TGTGCCAGTAGTGCTCTCAGGCAGCCCTACGAGCAGTACTTC; CDR3: CASSALRQPYEQYF
size: few; V: TRBV7-9; D: -; J: TRBJ1-3; DNA: TGTGCCAGCAGCCGAGCAGGGGCTGGAAACACCATATATTTT; CDR3: CASSRAGAGNTIYF
size: -; V: TRBV6-1; D: -; J: TRBJ1-5; DNA: TGTGCCAGCAGTGGGCAGCGTAGCAATCAGCCCCAGCATTTT; CDR3: CASSGQRSNQPQHF
size: -; V: TRBV5-1; D: -; J: TRBJ2-7; DNA: TGCGCCAGCAGCTTGCTCCCCAGGGGCGTCGGTGGGGGTAGGGCCTACGAGCAGTACTTC; CDR3: CASSLLPRGVGGGRAYEQYF
size: few; V: TRBV28; D: TRBD1; J: TRBJ1-1; DNA: TGTGCCAGCAGTTTGCGGGGACAGATCGCTGAAGCTTTCTTT; CDR3: CASSLRGQIAEAFF
size: -; V: TRBV6-5; D: TRBD2; J: TRBJ2-5; DNA: TGTGCCAGCAGCACAGCGGGGGACCAAGAGACCCAGTACTTC; CDR3: CASSTAGDQETQYF
size: few; V: TRBV7-9; D: TRBD1; J: TRBJ1-4; DNA: TGTGCCAGCAGCTTAGCCGGGACAGGGGATCAGAGGGAAAAACTGTTTTTT; CDR3: CASSLAGTGDQREKLFF
size: -; V: TRBV7-9; D: -; J: TRBJ1-4; DNA: TGTGCCAGCAGCCCCAGAGCGTGGTCTAATGAAAAACTGTTTTTT; CDR3: CASSPRAWSNEKLFF
size: -; V: TRBV10-3; D: -; J: TRBJ2-5; DNA: TGTGCCATCAGTGAGAGGGGAGAGACCCAGTACTTC; CDR3: CAISERGETQYF
size: -; V: TRBV2; D: -; J: TRBJ2-7; DNA: TGTGCCAGCACGGAAGGGGCCCGCTATACATACGAGCAGTACTTC; CDR3: CASTEGARYTYEQYF
size: -; V: TRBV29-1; D: -; J: TRBJ2-7; DNA: TGCAGCGTCGACGGGGATTACTCCTACGAGCAGTACTTC; CDR3: CSVDGDYSYEQYF
size: -; V: TRBV6-5; D: TRBD1; J: TRBJ1-1; DNA: TGTGCCAGCAGTTACTTCTTTGGGACAGGGATCACTGAAGCTTTCTTT; CDR3: CASSYFFGTGITEAFF
size: -; V: TRBV7-9; D: TRBD2; J: TRBJ2-3; DNA: TGTGCCAGCAGACCGGGACTAGCGGGGGGGAGCACAGATACGCAGTATTTT; CDR3: CASRPGLAGGSTDTQYF
size: few; V: TRBV11-2; D: TRBD2; J: TRBJ2-1; DNA: TGTGCCAGCAGCTTGGGGGGGTCCTACAATGAGCAGTTCTTC; CDR3: CASSLGGSYNEQFF
size: -; V: TRBV5-6; D: TRBD2; J: TRBJ2-3; DNA: TGTGCCAGCAGCGGAAGACTAGCGTCCGACTTCACAGATACGCAGTATTTT; CDR3: CASSGRLASDFTDTQYF
size: -; V: TRBV27; D: TRBD2; J: TRBJ2-3; DNA: TGTGCCAGCAGTACAACTAGCGGCGTGAGCACAGATACGCAGTATTTT; CDR3: CASSTTSGVSTDTQYF
size: few; V: TRBV5-1; D: TRBD1; J: TRBJ2-2; DNA: TGCGCCAGCAGCGTAGGGACAGCGAACACCGGGGAGCTGTTTTTT; CDR3: CASSVGTANTGELFF
size: -; V: TRBV28; D: -; J: TRBJ1-5; DNA: TGTGCCAGCCAAGACAGTTACAATCAGCCCCAGCATTTT; CDR3: CASQDSYNQPQHF
size: -; V: TRBV19; D: -; J: TRBJ1-2; DNA: TGTGCCAGTATGGACAAAAACTATGGCTACACCTTC; CDR3: CASMDKNYGYTF
size: few; V: TRBV28; D: -; J: TRBJ1-5; DNA: TGTGCCAGCAGTTCCTCAGACCGAGCGGGTCAGCCCCAGCATTTT; CDR3: CASSSSDRAGQPQHF
size: -; V: TRBV29-1; D: TRBD1; J: TRBJ2-7; DNA: TGCAGCGTTGAAGGTGGGGACAGGGGCGGGTACGAGCAGTACTTC; CDR3: CSVEGGDRGGYEQYF
size: -; V: TRBV9; D: TRBD2; J: TRBJ2-5; DNA: TGTGCCAGCAGTCGTAGCGGGGGGGCTACAGAGACCCAGTACTTC; CDR3: CASSRSGGATETQYF
size: once; V: TRBV18; D: -; J: TRBJ2-5; DNA: TGTGCCAGCTCACCACCTGATGGAGCAGGGGACCAGTACTTC; CDR3: CASSPPDGAGDQYF
size: -; V: TRBV9; D: -; J: TRBJ2-1; DNA: TGTGCCAGCAGCGTAGGTGGGACATCTAACTCCTACAATGAGCAGTTCTTC; CDR3: CASSVGGTSNSYNEQFF
size: few; V: TRBV11-2; D: -; J: TRBJ2-1; DNA: TGTGCCAGCAGCTTAGGACCGGCTAGCAGGAGGTACAATGAGCAGTTCTTC; CDR3: CASSLGPASRRYNEQFF
size: -; V: TRBV19; D: -; J: TRBJ1-3; DNA: TGTGCCAGTAGTATTACAGGGACTGGAAACACCATATATTTT; CDR3: CASSITGTGNTIYF
size: -; V: TRBV6-4; D: -; J: TRBJ2-2; DNA: TGTGCCAGCGCCGCCGTAGTCACCGGGGAGCTGTTTTTT; CDR3: CASAAVVTGELFF
size: -; V: TRBV5-1; D: -; J: TRBJ2-2; DNA: TGCGCCAGCAGCTCCCGACAGGCCTCCGGCGGGGAGCTGTTTTTT; CDR3: CASSSRQASGGELFF
size: -; V: TRBV7-2; D: -; J: TRBJ1-3; DNA: TGTGCCAGCAGCTTTACATCCGGGTCAGGAAACACCATATATTTT; CDR3: CASSFTSGSGNTIYF
size: -; V: TRBV19; D: TRBD1; J: TRBJ1-1; DNA: TGTGCCAGTAGGAGGACAGGGGGCGAGGTCACTGAAGCTTTCTTT; CDR3: CASRRTGGEVTEAFF
size: -; V: TRBV28; D: TRBD1; J: TRBJ2-7; DNA: TGTGCCAGCAGAACCGGGACAGGTCGCACCTACGAGCAGTACTTC; CDR3: CASRTGTGRTYEQYF
size: once; V: TRBV5-1; D: TRBD2; J: TRBJ2-7; DNA: TGCGCCAGCAGCTTGGCACGCGGGGGCTACGAGCAGTACTTC; CDR3: CASSLARGGYEQYF
size: -; V: TRBV5-1; D: -; J: TRBJ1-1; DNA: TGCGCCAGCAGTCAGGTAGGGGCTGTAGGCACTGAAGCTTTCTTT; CDR3: CASSQVGAVGTEAFF
size: -; V: TRBV7-6; D: TRBD1; J: TRBJ1-1; DNA: TGTGCCAGCAGCTTGGATGGACAGGGCACTGAAGCTTTCTTT; CDR3: CASSLDGQGTEAFF
size: -; V: TRBV7-9; D: TRBD2; J: TRBJ2-7; DNA: TGTGCCAGCAGCTCAACCAGACTAGCGGGAGAGAGCGAGCAGTACTTC; CDR3: CASSSTRLAGESEQYF